Here is one T cell receptor beta chain with its context. The target antigen is unknown. The sample originates from a study of cytomegalovirus exposure and HLA in healthy donors. About the research overall: Among the approximately 400 donors who were genotyped, 81% fell in the genetic ancestry cluster that is associated with self-reported Caucasian donors. Findings and limits, study-wide: In a later analysis, the majority of CMV-associated beta chains seemingly showed HLA restriction. Among TCR beta chains, those listed as cytomegalovirus-associated numbered around 160. A few CMV-associated chains proved CMV antigen-specific in vitro.

PCR involved 60 Vbeta and 13 Jbeta primers. Libraries were prepared by immunoSEQ multiplex PCR; TCRdb keeps only in-frame clonotypes and omits some of them. The table shows about 160,000 clones, with roughly 75% occurring only once. This CDR3 has 16 amino acids. J was trimmed by 3 bases and V by 4 bases; bases with no gene match: 11. CDR1 and CDR2 (germline): MDHEN, SYDVKM. The rearrangement joins TRBV28 to TRBJ2-7; TRBD1 agrees at 8 bases. The sample was PBMCs. The TCR originated in a woman aged 45 to 65 in good health and CMV-seropositive. The CDR3 DNA sequence: TGTGCCAGCAGTTACGCCGACAGGGGAAAACTCTACGAGCAGTACTTC. Its translation is CASSYADRGKLYEQYF.